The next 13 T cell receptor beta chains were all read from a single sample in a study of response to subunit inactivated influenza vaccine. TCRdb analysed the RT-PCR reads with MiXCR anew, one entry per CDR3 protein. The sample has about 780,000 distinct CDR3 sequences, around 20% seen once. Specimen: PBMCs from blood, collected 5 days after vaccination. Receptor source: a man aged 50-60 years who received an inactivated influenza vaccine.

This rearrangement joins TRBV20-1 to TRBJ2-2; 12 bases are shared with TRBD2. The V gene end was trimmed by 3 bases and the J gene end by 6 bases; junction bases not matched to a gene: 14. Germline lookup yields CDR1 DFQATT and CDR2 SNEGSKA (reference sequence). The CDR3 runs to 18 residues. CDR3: CSASSTSGSHRGPGELFF. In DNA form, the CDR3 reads TGCAGTGCTAGTTCGACTAGCGGGAGTCATCGGGGTCCCGGGGAGCTGTTTTTT.

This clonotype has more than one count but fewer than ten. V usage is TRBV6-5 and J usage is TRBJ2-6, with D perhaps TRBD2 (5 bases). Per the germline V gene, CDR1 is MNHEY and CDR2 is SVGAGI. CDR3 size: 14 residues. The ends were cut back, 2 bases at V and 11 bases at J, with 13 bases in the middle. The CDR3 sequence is CASSYRRGPDVLTF. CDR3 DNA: TGTGCCAGCAGTTACCGCCGCGGGCCTGACGTCCTGACTTTC.

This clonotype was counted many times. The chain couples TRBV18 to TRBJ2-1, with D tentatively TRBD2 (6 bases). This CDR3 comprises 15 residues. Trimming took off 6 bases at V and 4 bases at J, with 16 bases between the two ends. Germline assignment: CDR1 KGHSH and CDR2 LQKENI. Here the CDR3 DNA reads TGTGCCAGCTCCCCAGCGGGCTCGCTTTACAATGAGCAGTTCTTC. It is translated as CASSPAGSLYNEQFF. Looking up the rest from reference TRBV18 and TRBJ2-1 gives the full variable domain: NAGVMQNPRHLVRRRGQEARLRCSPMKGHSHVYWYRQLPEEGLKFMVYLQKENIIDESGMPKERFSAEFPKEGPSILRIQQVVRGDSAAYFCASSPAGSLYNEQFFGPGTRLTVL.

CDR3: CSARKVANTEAFF. In DNA, the CDR3 is TGCAGTGCTAGGAAGGTTGCGAACACTGAAGCTTTCTTT. V usage is TRBV20-1 and J usage is TRBJ1-1; no definite D call. The CDR3 runs to 13 residues. In germline, CDR1 is DFQATT, CDR2 SNEGSKA (reference sequence). The V end was cut by 3 bases, the J end by 1 base, with 9 bases between.

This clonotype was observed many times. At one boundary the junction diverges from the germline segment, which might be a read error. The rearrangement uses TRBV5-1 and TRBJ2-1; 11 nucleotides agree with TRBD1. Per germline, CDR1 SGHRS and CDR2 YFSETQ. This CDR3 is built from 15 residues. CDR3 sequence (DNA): TGCGCCAGCAGTCCTTGGGACAGGGGGGGAGGCGAGCTGTTCTTC. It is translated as CASSPWDRGGGELFF.

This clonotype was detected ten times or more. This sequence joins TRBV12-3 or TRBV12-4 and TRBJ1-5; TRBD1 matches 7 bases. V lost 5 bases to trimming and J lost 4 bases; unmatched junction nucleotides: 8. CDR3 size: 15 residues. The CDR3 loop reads CASSHQGVKNQPQHF. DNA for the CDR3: TGTGCCAGCAGTCATCAGGGGGTTAAAAATCAGCCCCAGCATTTT.

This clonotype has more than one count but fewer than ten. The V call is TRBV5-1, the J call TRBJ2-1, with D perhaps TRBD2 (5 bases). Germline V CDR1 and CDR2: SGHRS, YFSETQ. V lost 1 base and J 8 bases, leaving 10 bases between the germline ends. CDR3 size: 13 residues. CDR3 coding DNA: TGCGCCAGCAGCTTGACTAGTTCCGATGAGCAGTTCTTC. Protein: CASSLTSSDEQFF.

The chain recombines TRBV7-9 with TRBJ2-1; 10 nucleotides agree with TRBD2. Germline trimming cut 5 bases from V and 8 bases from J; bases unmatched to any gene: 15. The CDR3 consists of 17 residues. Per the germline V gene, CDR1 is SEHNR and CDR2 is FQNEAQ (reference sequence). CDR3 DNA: TGTGCCAGCAGCACCTCCCTCGCCAGCGGGAGGGCGGATGAGCAGTTCTTC. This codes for CASSTSLASGRADEQFF.

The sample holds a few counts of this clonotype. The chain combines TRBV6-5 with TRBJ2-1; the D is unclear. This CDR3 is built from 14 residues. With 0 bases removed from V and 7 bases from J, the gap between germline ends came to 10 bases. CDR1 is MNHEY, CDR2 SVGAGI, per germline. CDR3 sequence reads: CASSYSNSGNEQFF. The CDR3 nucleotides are TGTGCCAGCAGTTACTCGAATTCCGGGAATGAGCAGTTCTTC.

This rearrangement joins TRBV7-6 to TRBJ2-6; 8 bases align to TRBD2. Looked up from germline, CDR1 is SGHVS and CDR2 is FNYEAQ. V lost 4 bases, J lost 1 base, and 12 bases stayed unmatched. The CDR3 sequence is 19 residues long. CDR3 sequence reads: CASSSSKRELFSGANVLTF. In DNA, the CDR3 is TGTGCCAGCAGCTCTTCGAAGCGGGAGCTATTTTCTGGGGCCAACGTCCTGACTTTC.

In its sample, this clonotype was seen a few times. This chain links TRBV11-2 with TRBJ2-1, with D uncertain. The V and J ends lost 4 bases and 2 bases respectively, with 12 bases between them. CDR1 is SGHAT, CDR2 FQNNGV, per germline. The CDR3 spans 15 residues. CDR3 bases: TGTGCCAGCAGCTCAACTTTAGGCCCCTACAATGAGCAGTTCTTC. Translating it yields CASSSTLGPYNEQFF.

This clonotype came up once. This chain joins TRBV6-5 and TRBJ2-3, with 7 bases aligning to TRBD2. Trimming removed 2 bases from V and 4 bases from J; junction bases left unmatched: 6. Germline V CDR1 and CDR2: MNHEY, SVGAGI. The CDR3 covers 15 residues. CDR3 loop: CASSYIAGVPDTQYF. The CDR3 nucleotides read TGTGCCAGCAGTTACATCGCGGGGGTGCCAGATACGCAGTATTTT.

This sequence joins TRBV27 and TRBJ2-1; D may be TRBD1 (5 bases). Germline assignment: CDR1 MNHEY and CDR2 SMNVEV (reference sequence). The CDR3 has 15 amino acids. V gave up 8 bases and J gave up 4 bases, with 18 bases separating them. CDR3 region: CASDPRGQPYNEQFF. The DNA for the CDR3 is TGTGCCAGCGACCCTAGGGGTCAACCGTACAATGAGCAGTTCTTC.